The 22 T cell receptor beta chains given below trace back to one sample, sequenced in a study of T cells in Graves' hyperthyroidism and ophthalmopathy. The TCR beta CDR3 regions underwent amplification using RNA transcripts as the source. The study used the HTBI primer set for a first-round RT-PCR of the TCR CDR3. MiXCR, run by TCRdb on the multiplex PCR reads, gives a single entry per CDR3 protein. The sample gives 550,000 to 600,000 distinct CDR3 sequences, around 45% of which show up once; around 19% is in the top ten. The sample consisted of peripheral blood or thyroid tissue (not recorded which). The receptors were sampled from an adult woman with Graves' disease, either hyperthyroidism or ophthalmopathy (not recorded which).

DNA of the CDR3: TGTGCCAGCAGTTTATCCTCCGGACTAGCGGGAGGGAACGAGCAGTACTTC. Translating gives CASSLSSGLAGGNEQYF. The chain combines TRBV12-3 or TRBV12-4 with TRBJ2-7; 15 bases are a match to TRBD2. The CDR3 length is 17 residues. The trim removed 2 bases at V and 5 bases at J, leaving 7 bases unmatched.

This clonotype was observed a handful of times. V is TRBV28 and J is TRBJ1-6; D possibly corresponds to TRBD1 (5 bases). V was pared by 6 bases and J by 15 bases, with 18 bases between. Germline V gives CDR1 MDHEN, CDR2 SYDVKM. The CDR3 has 13 residues. The CDR3 sequence: CASSSLPRGSLHF. In DNA, the CDR3 is TGTGCCAGCAGCAGTCTACCGCGGGGGAGCCTCCACTTT.

This clonotype showed up many times. The gene calls are TRBV6-2 or TRBV6-3 and TRBJ1-5; D remains unclear. This CDR3 is built from 15 residues. Germline V gene sequence: CDR1 MNHEY, CDR2 SVGEGT. Trimming shortened V by 5 bases and J by 4 bases, and 15 bases separated the two germline ends. CDR3 coding DNA: TGTGCCAGCAGTCGGGCAGACCCTTTAAATCAGCCCCAGCATTTT. It encodes CASSRADPLNQPQHF.

The chain combines TRBV25-1 with TRBJ1-5; D gene ambiguous. V was clipped by 5 bases and J by 1 base, with 12 bases between them. Germline CDR1 reads MGHDK; CDR2 reads SYGVNS. The CDR3 covers 15 residues. CDR3 nucleotide sequence: TGTGCCAGCAGTTTTCGGGGATTCAGCAATCAGCCCCAGCATTTT. It is translated as CASSFRGFSNQPQHF.

This clonotype was counted ten times or more. The chain employs TRBV12-3 or TRBV12-4 and TRBJ1-5, with 7 bases lining up with TRBD1. V was clipped by 7 bases and J by 6 bases; unmatched bases: 6. This CDR3 has 13 amino acids. In DNA, the CDR3 is TGTGCCAGCATGAGGCAGGGGGGTCAGCCCCAGCATTTT. It encodes CASMRQGGQPQHF.

This clonotype occurred many times. The chain links TRBV2 to TRBJ2-2; no reliable D call. Germline V gene data show CDR1 as SNHLY and CDR2 as FYNNEI. V lost 7 bases and J 7 bases, leaving 10 bases between the germline ends. The CDR3 loop spans 12 amino acids. CDR3 sequence: CASTSTRGELFF. CDR3 nucleotides: TGTGCCAGCACTTCGACTCGCGGGGAGCTGTTTTTT. The full variable domain, with the rest looked up from reference TRBV2 and TRBJ2-2, is EPEVTQTPSHQVTQMGQEVILRCVPISNHLYFYWYRQILGQKVEFLVSFYNNEISEKSEIFDDQFSVERPDGSNFTLKIRSTKLEDSAMYFCASTSTRGELFFGEGSRLTVL.

This clonotype appeared many times. The V and J genes are TRBV7-8 and TRBJ2-6; D is possibly TRBD1 or TRBD2 (5 bases each). In germline, CDR1 is SGHVS, CDR2 FQNEAQ. The CDR3 loop spans 16 amino acids. Deletions cut 2 bases from V and 2 bases from J, with 10 bases between. The CDR3 DNA sequence: TGTGCCAGCAGCTTACGGGGCTCTGCTGGGGCCAACGTCCTGACTTTC. It specifies CASSLRGSAGANVLTF. The variable domain in full, with the rest retrieved from reference TRBV7-8 and TRBJ2-6, is GAGVSQSPRYKVAKRGQDVALRCDPISGHVSLFWYQQALGQGPEFLTYFQNEAQLDKSGLPSDRFFAERPEGSVSTLKIQRTQQEDSAVYLCASSLRGSAGANVLTFGAGSRLTVL.

The table lists this clonotype with many counts. The genes are TRBV12-3 or TRBV12-4 and TRBJ1-1; weak D call: TRBD1 (5 bases). The length of the CDR3 is 18 residues. The V end was cut by 3 bases, the J end by 3 bases, with 23 bases between. The CDR3 reads CASSFPYVLRGADTEAFF. The CDR3 DNA reads as TGTGCCAGCAGTTTTCCTTATGTGCTGAGGGGCGCGGACACTGAAGCTTTCTTT.

This clonotype showed up many times. V is TRBV10-1 and J is TRBJ2-7; D remains unclear. The germline V and J ends were trimmed by 3 bases and 5 bases, with 17 bases remaining between them. Germline-derived CDR1 and CDR2 are WNHNN and SYGVQD (reference sequence). This CDR3 has 15 residues. CDR3 in amino acids: CASSDLGISRNEQYF. The CDR3 bases are TGCGCCAGCAGTGATTTGGGGATCTCCAGGAACGAGCAGTACTTC.

This clonotype showed up many times. V and J are TRBV20-1 and TRBJ2-7; tentatively, D is TRBD1 or TRBD2 (5 bases each). Germline assignment: CDR1 DFQATT and CDR2 SNEGSKA (reference sequence). V shed 3 bases and J shed 6 bases, with 12 bases lying between them. CDR3 length: 12 amino acids. The CDR3: CSARGPDLEQYF. The CDR3 region has the DNA TGCAGTGCTAGGGGACCGGACCTCGAGCAGTACTTC.

The chain is built from TRBV2 and TRBJ1-1; D is uncertain. V shed 3 bases and J shed 0 bases, with 8 bases lying between them. Germline loops: CDR1 SNHLY, CDR2 FYNNEI. This CDR3 is 14 amino acids long. The CDR3 nucleotides are TGTGCCAGCAGTGAGTGGTCAGTGAACACTGAAGCTTTCTTT. It specifies CASSEWSVNTEAFF.

This clonotype was detected many times. The genes are TRBV5-8 and TRBJ1-5; D is perhaps TRBD1 (6 bases). Germline V gene data show CDR1 as SGHTS and CDR2 as YDEGEE. This CDR3 comprises 14 residues. V lost 0 bases to trimming and J lost 6 bases, with 10 bases between them. The CDR3, as DNA: TGTGCCAGCAGCTTGGGGGGGGCTGGTCAGCCCCAGCATTTT. Translated, it gives CASSLGGAGQPQHF.

The V call is TRBV2, the J call TRBJ1-1, with TRBD1 identical over 12 bases. This CDR3 spans 16 amino acids. Trimming took 4 bases from V and 5 from J; bases not matched to a gene: 8. Germline loops: CDR1 SNHLY, CDR2 FYNNEI. CDR3 loop: CASSAGTGGTGTEAFF. The CDR3 coding sequence is TGTGCCAGCAGTGCAGGGACAGGGGGCACTGGAACTGAAGCTTTCTTT.

This clonotype has more than one count but fewer than ten. A read error may explain this, as a much larger clone is one base away. This sequence joins TRBV3-1 and TRBJ2-7; a possible D gene is TRBD2 (7 bases). V lost 11 bases, J lost 7 bases, and 18 bases lay in between. Germline V lookup: CDR1 LGHDT, CDR2 YNNKEL (reference sequence). The CDR3 is 12 residues long. This CDR3 reads CARGGSSAEQYF. The CDR3 nucleotides are TGTGCCCGCGGGGGCAGTTCCGCGGAGCAGTACTTC.

The chain is built from TRBV6-1 and TRBJ2-7, with TRBD1 identical over 7 bases. Losses at the gene ends were 8 bases for V and 7 bases for J; bases not matched to a gene: 5. CDR1 and CDR2 from the germline V gene are MNHNS and SASEGT. The CDR3 spans 11 residues. The CDR3 nucleotides are TGTGCCAGCCACAGGGGCGGAGAGCAGTACTTC. Its translation is CASHRGGEQYF.

The CDR3 DNA sequence: TGTGCCAGCGACCGAGGACAGGGGAATTCACCCCTCCACTTT. Translated: CASDRGQGNSPLHF. The chain uses TRBV2 and TRBJ1-6; 9 bases are a match to TRBD1. The trim removed 8 bases at V and 7 bases at J, leaving 6 bases unmatched. Germline assignment: CDR1 SNHLY and CDR2 FYNNEI. This CDR3 is built from 14 residues.

The J gene is TRBJ1-2, the V gene TRBV19, with D maybe TRBD1 (5 bases). The CDR3 contains 13 residues. Germline loops: CDR1 LNHDA, CDR2 SQIVND (reference sequence). Between the trimmed V and J ends, which lost 3 bases and 4 bases, there was a span of 9 bases. CDR3 protein: CASSIGAGYGYTF. The CDR3 bases are TGTGCCAGTAGTATTGGGGCGGGCTATGGCTACACCTTC.

With regard to this clonotype: Its ends do not fully match the called genes, so a read error is possible. This chain links TRBV7-3 with TRBJ2-7; the match to TRBD1 covers 9 bases. This CDR3 contains 16 residues. The germline V gene has CDR1 SGHTA and CDR2 FQGTGA. This CDR3 reads CASSLSAGQGPTEQYF. CDR3 coding DNA: TGTGCCAGTAGCTTATCGGCGGGACAGGGTCCAACCGAGCAGTACTTC.

With respect to this clonotype: The junction departs from the called germline gene at one end, perhaps through a read error. The rearrangement links TRBV2 to TRBJ1-1; 7 bases align to TRBD1. CDR1 is SNHLY and CDR2 is FYNNEI in the germline V gene. The CDR3 covers 15 residues. The CDR3 nucleotides are TGCGCCAGCAACCCCCGACAGGGTAGCGTATCTGAAGCTTTCTTT. Amino acid sequence: CASNPRQGSVSEAFF.

In nucleotides, the CDR3 is TGTGCCAGCGGACAGGCGGGCGGTGAAGCTTTCTTT. Residues: CASGQAGGEAFF. The chain uses TRBV2 and TRBJ1-1; 7 nucleotides match TRBD1. Losses at the gene ends were 8 bases for V and 7 bases for J; bases not matched to a gene: 7. Germline V lookup: CDR1 SNHLY, CDR2 FYNNEI. The CDR3 is 12 residues long.

This chain uses TRBV29-1 with TRBJ1-2, with D possibly matching TRBD1 (5 bases). Germline V gene lookup returns CDR1 SQVTM and CDR2 ANQGSEA. CDR3 length: 14 amino acids. V lost 0 bases, J lost 8 bases, and 16 bases lay in between. CDR3 in amino acids: CSVEDHTGTGGYTF. In DNA, the CDR3 is TGCAGCGTTGAAGATCACACCGGGACCGGGGGCTACACCTTC.

This clonotype was detected many times. This CDR3 is CSVVEREIFQETQYF. The CDR3 DNA is TGCAGCGTTGTGGAGCGGGAGATCTTCCAAGAGACCCAGTACTTC. This chain connects TRBV29-1 to TRBJ2-5, with 8 bases that match TRBD2. The CDR3 is made up of 15 amino acids. The V segment lost 4 bases and the J segment 1 base; nucleotides outside the gene matches: 8. Germline CDR1 SQVTM, CDR2 ANQGSEA.